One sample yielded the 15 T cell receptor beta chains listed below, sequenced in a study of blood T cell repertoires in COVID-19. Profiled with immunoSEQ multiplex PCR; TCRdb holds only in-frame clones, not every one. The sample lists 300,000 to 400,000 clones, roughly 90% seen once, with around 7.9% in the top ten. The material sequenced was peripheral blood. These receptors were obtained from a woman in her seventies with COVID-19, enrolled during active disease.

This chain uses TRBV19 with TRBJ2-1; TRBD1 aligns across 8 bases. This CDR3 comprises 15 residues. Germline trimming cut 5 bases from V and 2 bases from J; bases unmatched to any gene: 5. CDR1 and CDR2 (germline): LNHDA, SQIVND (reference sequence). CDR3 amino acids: CASSSRGQTYNEQFF. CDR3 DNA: TGTGCCAGTAGTTCCAGGGGGCAAACCTACAATGAGCAGTTCTTC.

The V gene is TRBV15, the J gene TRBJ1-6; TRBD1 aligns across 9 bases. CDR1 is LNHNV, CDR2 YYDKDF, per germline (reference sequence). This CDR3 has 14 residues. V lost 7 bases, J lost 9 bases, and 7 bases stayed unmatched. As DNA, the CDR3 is TGTGCCACCACAGACAGGGGGACGAGTTCACCCCTCCACTTT. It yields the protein CATTDRGTSSPLHF. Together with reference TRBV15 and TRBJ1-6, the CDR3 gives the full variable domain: DAMVIQNPRYQVTQFGKPVTLSCSQTLNHNVMYWYQQKSSQAPKLLFHYYDKDFNNEADTPDNFQSRRPNTSFCFLDIRSPGLGDTAMYLCATTDRGTSSPLHFGNGTRLTVT.

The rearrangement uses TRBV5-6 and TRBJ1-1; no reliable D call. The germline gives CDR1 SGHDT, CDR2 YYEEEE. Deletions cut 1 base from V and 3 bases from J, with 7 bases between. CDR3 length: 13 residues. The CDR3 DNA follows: TGTGCCAGCAGCTTGACCGGGGACACTGAAGCTTTCTTT. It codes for CASSLTGDTEAFF.

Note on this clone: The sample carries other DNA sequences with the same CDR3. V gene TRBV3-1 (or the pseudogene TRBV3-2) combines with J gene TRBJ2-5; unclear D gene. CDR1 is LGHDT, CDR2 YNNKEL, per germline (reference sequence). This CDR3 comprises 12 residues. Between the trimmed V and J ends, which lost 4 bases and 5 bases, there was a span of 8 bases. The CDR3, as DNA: TGTGCCAGCAGCCCGTCGAGGGAGACCCAGTACTTC. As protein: CASSPSRETQYF.

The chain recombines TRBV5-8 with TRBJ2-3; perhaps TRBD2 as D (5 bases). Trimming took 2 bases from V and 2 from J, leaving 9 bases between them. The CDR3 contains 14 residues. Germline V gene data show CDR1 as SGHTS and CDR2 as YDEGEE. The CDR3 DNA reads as TGTGCCAGCAGCTTCGGGGTGGACACAGATACGCAGTATTTT. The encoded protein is CASSFGVDTDTQYF.

DNA of the CDR3: TGTGCCTGGAGTCCGGAATCCGGCGGGGCTAATGAAAAACTGTTTTTT. Translated, it gives CAWSPESGGANEKLFF. The chain recombines TRBV30 with TRBJ1-4; unclear D gene. Germline values: CDR1 GTSNPN, CDR2 SVGIG (reference sequence). This CDR3 is built from 16 residues. Trimming removed 2 bases from V and 3 bases from J, with 16 bases in between. The whole variable domain, filled in from reference TRBV30 and TRBJ1-4, reads SQTIHQWPATLVQPVGSPLSLECTVEGTSNPNLYWYRQAAGRGLQLLFYSVGIGQISSEVPQNLSASRPQDRQFILSSKKLLLSDSGFYLCAWSPESGGANEKLFFGSGTQLSVL.

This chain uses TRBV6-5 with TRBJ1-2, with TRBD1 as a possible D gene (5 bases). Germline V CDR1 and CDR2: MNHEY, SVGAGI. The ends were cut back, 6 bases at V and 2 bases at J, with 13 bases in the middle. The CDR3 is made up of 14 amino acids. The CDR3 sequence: CASSPIGGNYGYTF. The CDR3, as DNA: TGTGCCAGCAGCCCCATTGGGGGGAACTATGGCTACACCTTC.

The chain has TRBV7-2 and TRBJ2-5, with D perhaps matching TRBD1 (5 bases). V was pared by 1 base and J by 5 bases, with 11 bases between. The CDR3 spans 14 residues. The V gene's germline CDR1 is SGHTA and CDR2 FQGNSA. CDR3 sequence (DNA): TGTGCCAGCAGCTTAGAGGCAGGGTGGGAGACCCAGTACTTC. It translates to CASSLEAGWETQYF.

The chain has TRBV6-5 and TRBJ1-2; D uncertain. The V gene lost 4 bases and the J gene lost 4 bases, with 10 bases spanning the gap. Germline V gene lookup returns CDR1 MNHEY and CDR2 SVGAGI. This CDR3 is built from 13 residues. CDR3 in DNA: TGTGCCAGCAGTTTAGTAGTCGGCTATGGCTACACCTTC. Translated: CASSLVVGYGYTF.

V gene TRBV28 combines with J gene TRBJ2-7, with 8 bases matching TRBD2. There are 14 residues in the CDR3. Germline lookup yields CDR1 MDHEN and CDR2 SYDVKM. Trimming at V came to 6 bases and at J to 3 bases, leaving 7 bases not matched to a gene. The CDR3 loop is CASSQKGLGYEQYF. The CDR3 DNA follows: TGTGCCAGCAGCCAGAAGGGACTAGGCTACGAGCAGTACTTC.

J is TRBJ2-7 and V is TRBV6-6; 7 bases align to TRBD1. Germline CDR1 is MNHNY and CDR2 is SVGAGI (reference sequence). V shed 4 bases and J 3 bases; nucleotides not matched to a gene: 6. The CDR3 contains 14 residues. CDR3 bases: TGTGCCAGCAGTTCTCGAGGGGGCAACTACGAGCAGTACTTC. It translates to CASSSRGGNYEQYF.

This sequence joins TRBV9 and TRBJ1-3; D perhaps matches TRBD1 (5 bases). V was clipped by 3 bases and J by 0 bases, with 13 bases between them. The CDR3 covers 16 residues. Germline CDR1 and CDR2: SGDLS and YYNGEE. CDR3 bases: TGTGCCAGCAGCGAGTCGGGGACTAGCTCTGGAAACACCATATATTTT. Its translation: CASSESGTSSGNTIYF.

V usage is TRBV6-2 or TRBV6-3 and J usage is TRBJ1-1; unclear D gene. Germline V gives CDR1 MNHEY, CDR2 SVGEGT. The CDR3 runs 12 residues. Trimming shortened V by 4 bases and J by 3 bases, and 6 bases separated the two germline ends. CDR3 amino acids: CASSSAHTEAFF. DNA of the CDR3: TGTGCCAGCAGTTCAGCGCACACTGAAGCTTTCTTT.

The CDR3, as DNA: TGTGCCAGCAGTTTGGTGTTTATAGGGAGCTCCTACGAGCAGTACTTC. It translates to CASSLVFIGSSYEQYF. The rearrangement links TRBV28 to TRBJ2-7, with a tentative D call TRBD2 (5 bases). Germline V gives CDR1 MDHEN, CDR2 SYDVKM. CDR3 size: 16 residues. The ends were cut back, 3 bases at V and 0 bases at J, with 15 bases in the middle.

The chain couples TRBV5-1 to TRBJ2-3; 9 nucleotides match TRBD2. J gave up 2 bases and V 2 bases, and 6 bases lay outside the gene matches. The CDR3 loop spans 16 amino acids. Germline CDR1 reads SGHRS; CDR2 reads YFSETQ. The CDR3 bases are TGCGCCAGCAGCTTACTTAGCGGGGGACCCACAGATACGCAGTATTTT. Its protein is CASSLLSGGPTDTQYF.